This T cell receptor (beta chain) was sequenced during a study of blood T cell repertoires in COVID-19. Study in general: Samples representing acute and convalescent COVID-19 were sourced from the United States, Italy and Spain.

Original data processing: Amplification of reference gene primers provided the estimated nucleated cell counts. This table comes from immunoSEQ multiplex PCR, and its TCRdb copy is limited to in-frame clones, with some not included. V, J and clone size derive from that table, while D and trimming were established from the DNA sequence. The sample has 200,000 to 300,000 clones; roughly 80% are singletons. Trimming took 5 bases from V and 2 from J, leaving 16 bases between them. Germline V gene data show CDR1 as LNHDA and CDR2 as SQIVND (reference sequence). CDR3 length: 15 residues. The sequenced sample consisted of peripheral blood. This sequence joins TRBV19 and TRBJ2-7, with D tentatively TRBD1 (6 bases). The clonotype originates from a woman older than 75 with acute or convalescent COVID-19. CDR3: CASSPTGLGTYEQYF. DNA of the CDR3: TGTGCCAGTAGTCCAACAGGGTTAGGGACCTACGAGCAGTACTTC.